These T cell receptor beta chains were read from a single sample in a study of blood T cells in healthy people across ages. One entry per CDR3 protein, called by TCRdb with MiXCR from the 5' RACE reads. This repertoire shows 920,000 or so distinct CDR3 sequences, 45% found once; its top ten account for 15% to 20%. Sequencing was performed on blood. The receptors come from an older woman in good health. CDR3s include the opening cysteine and the closing phenylalanine or tryptophan. A D gene is named only where the DNA matches it firmly. Clone size is not always given. Where it is, it says once, few, many or a class for expanded clones.

>TRBJ2-3|many|.|TRBV6-2/TRBV6-3
CASSYMARGADTQYF
TGTGCCAGCAGTTACATGGCTCGAGGGGCAGATACGCAGTATTTT
>TRBJ2-1|.|.|TRBV15
CATSRDFGIGEQFF
TGTGCCACCAGCAGAGATTTCGGGATTGGCGAGCAGTTCTTC
>TRBJ2-3|few|.|TRBV7-2
CASSDFQTDTQYF
TGTGCCAGCAGCGACTTTCAAACAGATACGCAGTATTTT
>TRBJ1-2|few|TRBD1|TRBV20-1
CSATKQGYYGYTF
TGCAGTGCTACTAAACAGGGGTACTATGGCTACACCTTC
>TRBJ2-6|.|TRBD1|TRBV3-1
CASGTDSGANVLTF
TGTGCCAGCGGGACAGACTCTGGGGCCAACGTCCTGACTTTC
>TRBJ1-2|.|TRBD1|TRBV27
CASSSRTGPNGYTF
TGTGCCAGCAGTTCTCGGACAGGGCCGAATGGCTACACCTTC
>TRBJ2-5|.|.|TRBV11-2
CASSLEPRKETQYF
TGTGCCAGCAGCTTAGAACCGAGAAAAGAGACCCAGTACTTC
>TRBJ2-5|.|TRBD1|TRBV29-1
CSVDKTGQETQYF
TGCAGCGTTGACAAGACAGGGCAAGAGACCCAGTACTTC
>TRBJ2-1|.|TRBD2|TRBV18
CASSPRSGGAPNEQFF
TGTGCCAGCTCACCACGAAGCGGGGGTGCCCCCAATGAGCAGTTCTTC
>TRBJ1-5|.|TRBD1|TRBV20-1
CSGATGTDQPQHF
TGCAGTGGGGCGACCGGGACAGATCAGCCCCAGCATTTT
>TRBJ2-5|many|TRBD2|TRBV12-3/TRBV12-4
CASTRTSGMSETQYF
TGTGCCAGCACCAGGACTAGCGGGATGTCTGAGACCCAGTACTTC
>TRBJ1-2|.|TRBD1|TRBV6-1
CASRAGQSLLVLTF
TGTGCCAGCAGAGCGGGACAGTCCTTATTAGTTCTCACCTTC
>TRBJ2-7|.|TRBD2|TRBV11-2
CASSLGGLAGGSVSYEQYF
TGTGCCAGCAGCTTAGGGGGACTAGCGGGAGGCTCGGTTTCCTACGAGCAGTACTTC
>TRBJ2-5|.|.|TRBV25-1
CVSSEYTGPKGETQYF
TGTGTCAGCAGTGAATATACTGGGCCCAAGGGAGAGACCCAGTACTTC
>TRBJ1-1|.|.|TRBV12-5
CASAIKGFLPFF
TGTGCTAGTGCCATCAAGGGATTCTTACCTTTCTTT
>TRBJ2-4|.|.|TRBV20-1
CSARRGYKNIQYF
TGCAGTGCTAGAAGGGGCTACAAAAACATTCAGTACTTC
>TRBJ2-7|.|.|TRBV12-3/TRBV12-4
CASSRGGGGSAFSYEQYF
TGTGCCAGCAGTCGAGGTGGAGGGGGCAGCGCCTTCTCCTACGAGCAGTACTTC
>TRBJ2-7|.|TRBD2|TRBV7-2
CASSSGLAGGPDEQYF
TGTGCCAGCAGTTCAGGACTAGCGGGAGGGCCTGACGAGCAGTACTTC
>TRBJ2-7|few|TRBD2|TRBV29-1
CSGWTSSYNEQYF
TGCAGCGGGTGGACTAGCTCCTACAATGAGCAGTACTTC
>TRBJ2-7|.|TRBD2|TRBV9
CASSATSGRASEQYF
TGTGCCAGCAGCGCGACTAGCGGGAGGGCCTCCGAGCAGTACTTC
>TRBJ2-7|.|TRBD1|TRBV24-1
CATYPGQGTRRAYEQYF
TGTGCCACCTACCCGGGACAGGGGACTCGACGGGCCTACGAGCAGTACTTC
>TRBJ2-3|few|.|TRBV11-2
CASSFHTDTQYF
TGTGCCAGCAGCTTTCACACAGATACGCAGTATTTT
>TRBJ2-5|.|.|TRBV29-1
CSVGVAGRETQYF
TGCAGCGTTGGTGTTGCGGGAAGAGAGACCCAGTACTTC
>TRBJ2-7|few|TRBD1|TRBV20-1
CSARVPGQTYEQYF
TGCAGTGCTAGAGTACCGGGACAGACCTACGAGCAGTACTTC
>TRBJ1-1|.|.|TRBV6-1
CASSEQGPEAFF
TGTGCCAGCAGTGAGCAGGGGCCTGAAGCTTTCTTT
>TRBJ2-7|.|.|TRBV5-1
CASSLEAYYEQYF
TGCGCCAGCAGCTTGGAGGCGTACTACGAGCAGTACTTC
>TRBJ2-3|once|TRBD2|TRBV7-7
CASSRRGGKIGTQYF
TGTGCCAGCAGCCGCCGGGGGGGGAAGATCGGTACGCAGTATTTT
>TRBJ2-5|.|TRBD2|TRBV20-1
CSAGLTSGIKETQYF
TGCAGTGCCGGGCTTACTAGCGGGATAAAAGAGACCCAGTACTTC
>TRBJ2-6|.|.|TRBV6-5
CASSHDGPSGANVLTF
TGTGCCAGCAGCCATGACGGTCCCTCTGGGGCCAACGTCCTGACTTTC
>TRBJ2-7|few|TRBD1|TRBV20-1
CSAEGGVDRGNTYEQYF
TGCAGTGCAGAAGGGGGGGTTGACAGGGGGAACACCTACGAGCAGTACTTC
>TRBJ2-1|few|.|TRBV30
CAFRYPEQFF
TGTGCCTTTAGGTATCCTGAGCAGTTCTTC
>TRBJ2-5|.|TRBD2|TRBV29-1
CSVDTSAQETQYF
TGCAGCGTCGACACTAGCGCACAAGAGACCCAGTACTTC
>TRBJ2-1|few|.|TRBV27
CASSLSEGQFF
TGTGCCAGCAGTTTAAGTGAAGGGCAGTTCTTC
>TRBJ1-2|.|.|TRBV5-1
CASSLYDANYGYTF
TGCGCCAGCAGCTTGTACGATGCTAACTATGGCTACACCTTC
>TRBJ1-5|few|.|TRBV7-2
CASSHGGGNQPQHF
TGTGCCAGCAGCCATGGAGGGGGCAATCAGCCCCAGCATTTT
>TRBJ2-5|few|.|TRBV27
CASSLAQGYGTQYF
TGTGCCAGCAGTCTCGCACAGGGATACGGGACCCAGTACTTC
>TRBJ1-1|.|TRBD1|TRBV10-3
CAITPGQGFTEAFF
TGTGCCATCACTCCGGGACAGGGATTCACTGAAGCTTTCTTT
>TRBJ2-2|few|.|TRBV7-9
CASARNTGELFF
TGTGCCAGCGCAAGGAACACCGGGGAGCTGTTTTTT
>TRBJ2-5|.|.|TRBV18
CASSPPGTGVAQYF
TGTGCCAGCTCACCACCGGGGACCGGCGTAGCCCAGTACTTC
>TRBJ2-7|.|TRBD1|TRBV5-1
CASSPDRGNYNEQYF
TGCGCCAGCAGCCCGGACAGGGGCAACTACAATGAGCAGTACTTC
>TRBJ2-3|.|TRBD2|TRBV20-1
CSAHGLDGQYF
TGCAGTGCGCATGGACTAGACGGGCAGTATTTT
>TRBJ2-1|.|.|TRBV4-1
CASSPKLTGSNEQFF
TGCGCCAGCAGCCCTAAACTAACAGGGTCCAATGAGCAGTTCTTC
>TRBJ1-1|few|.|TRBV5-6
CASSVTQGNTEAFF
TGTGCCAGCAGCGTCACACAGGGGAACACTGAAGCTTTCTTT
>TRBJ2-1|few|TRBD2|TRBV27
CASSSRGLAGGNEQFF
TGTGCCAGCAGTAGTAGGGGGCTAGCGGGAGGCAATGAGCAGTTCTTC
>TRBJ2-3|.|TRBD1|TRBV12-3/TRBV12-4
CASRTTFDRGFPTDTQYF
TGTGCCAGCAGGACAACTTTCGACAGGGGGTTTCCCACAGATACGCAGTATTTT
>TRBJ2-7|few|.|TRBV2
CASSGGLQYEQYF
TGTGCCAGCAGTGGAGGCTTGCAGTACGAGCAGTACTTC
>TRBJ2-7|.|.|TRBV9
CASSAGDPATQRTAYEQYF
TGTGCCAGCAGCGCCGGCGACCCGGCGACACAAAGGACGGCCTACGAGCAGTACTTC
>TRBJ2-4|.|TRBD2|TRBV6-5
CASSYLQLAGEQYF
TGTGCCAGCAGTTACCTACAACTAGCGGGAGAGCAGTACTTC
>TRBJ2-7|.|.|TRBV5-4
CASTRQAGQASYEQYF
TGTGCCAGCACGAGGCAGGCAGGCCAAGCTTCCTACGAGCAGTACTTC